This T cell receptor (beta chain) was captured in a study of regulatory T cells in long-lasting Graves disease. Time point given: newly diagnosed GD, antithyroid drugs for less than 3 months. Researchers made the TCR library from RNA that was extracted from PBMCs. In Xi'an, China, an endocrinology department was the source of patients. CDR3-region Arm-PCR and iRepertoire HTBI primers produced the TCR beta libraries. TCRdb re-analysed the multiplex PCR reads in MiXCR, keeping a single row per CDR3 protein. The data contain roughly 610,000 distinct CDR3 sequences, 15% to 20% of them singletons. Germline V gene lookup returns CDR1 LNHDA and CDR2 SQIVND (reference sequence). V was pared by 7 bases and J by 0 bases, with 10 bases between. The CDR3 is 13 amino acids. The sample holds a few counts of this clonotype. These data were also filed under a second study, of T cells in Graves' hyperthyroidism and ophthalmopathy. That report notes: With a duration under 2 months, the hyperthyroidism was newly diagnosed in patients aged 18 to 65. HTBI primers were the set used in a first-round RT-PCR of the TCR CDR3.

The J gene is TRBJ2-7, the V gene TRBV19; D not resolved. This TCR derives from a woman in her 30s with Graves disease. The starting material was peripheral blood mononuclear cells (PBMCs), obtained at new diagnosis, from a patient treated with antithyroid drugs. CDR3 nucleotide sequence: TGTGCCAGTACGTCAGGTTACTCCTACGAGCAGTACTTC. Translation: CASTSGYSYEQYF.